This is a list of T cell receptor beta chains from one sample in a study of cytomegalovirus exposure and HLA in healthy donors. Measured with immunoSEQ multiplex PCR; TCRdb has only the in-frame clones, and not every one. Of some 170,000 clones listed, roughly nine tenths are singletons. The sequenced sample was PBMCs. The receptor set was obtained from a man aged 30-40 years in good health and CMV-seropositive. The conserved cysteine and the conserved F or W are not part of the CDR3 here. Each record gives: J gene, V gene, D gene, CDR3 protein. D genes are given only for firm matches.

>TRBJ1-5|TRBV19|TRBD1
ASSISKTGDQPQH
>TRBJ2-7|TRBV4-2|-
ASSQDQGGGPPYEQY
>TRBJ2-1|TRBV7-3|TRBD2
ASSSFGTSGGHNEQF
>TRBJ1-2|TRBV6-6|-
ASSTYGYT
>TRBJ2-1|TRBV5-1|TRBD2
ASSLGLAGGYSYNEQF
>TRBJ2-7|TRBV11-1|-
ASSLGGRGPTYEQY
>TRBJ1-5|TRBV7-2|TRBD1
ASSLDRGLSQPQH
>TRBJ2-7|TRBV27|TRBD2
ASSSPGLGYEQY
>TRBJ2-2|TRBV14|-
ASSQDLPGELF
>TRBJ1-4|TRBV5-8|-
ASSLAMGAGEKLF
>TRBJ2-7|TRBV28|-
ASSLGRSGEQY
>TRBJ1-1|TRBV6-5|-
ASTPRLGEAF
>TRBJ2-7|TRBV6-5|-
ASSSRQRNPYEQY
>TRBJ2-5|TRBV10-1|TRBD1
ARQGRETQY
>TRBJ1-3|TRBV5-1|-
ASSLDSGNTIY
>TRBJ2-7|TRBV6-6|TRBD2
ASIGRDVENEQY
>TRBJ1-2|TRBV5-6|-
ASSSRRGNYGYT
>TRBJ1-1|TRBV12-5|-
ASGPATGNTEAF
>TRBJ1-6|TRBV30|TRBD1
AWSFWTGRESPLH
>TRBJ2-2|TRBV9|-
ASSVLAEGTGELF
>TRBJ2-1|TRBV12-5|-
ASGLTSTGRNEQF
>TRBJ1-5|TRBV5-5|-
ASSLGQYSNQPQH
>TRBJ2-7|TRBV6-5|-
ATLRYPSYEQY
>TRBJ1-4|TRBV9|TRBD1
ASSGPVQGLEKLF
>TRBJ1-1|TRBV9|-
ASSVSDRRTEAF
>TRBJ1-1|TRBV29-1|TRBD1
SAGQANTEAF
>TRBJ2-5|TRBV11-3|-
ASSLNMGETQY
>TRBJ2-1|TRBV5-6|-
ASSLPPDIVF
>TRBJ1-6|TRBV5-1|-
ASSLAGMNSPLH
>TRBJ2-1|TRBV9|TRBD1
ASSPYGQGINEQF
>TRBJ2-7|TRBV5-6|TRBD1
ASSSGGTGTYEQY
>TRBJ1-1|TRBV5-1|-
ASNPGEELTEAF
>TRBJ1-2|TRBV5-6|-
ASSLAMILKGYGYT
>TRBJ1-1|TRBV28|-
AGGSVQDTEAF
>TRBJ2-7|TRBV5-1|TRBD2
ASSASPGTSVRYEQY
>TRBJ1-1|TRBV9|-
ASSVGAGTEAF
>TRBJ1-5|TRBV5-5|TRBD1
ASSEMGQGDQPQH
>TRBJ2-7|TRBV11-1|-
ASSLGASLYEQY
>TRBJ1-2|TRBV9|-
ASSVGVSGGYT
>TRBJ2-7|TRBV14|-
ASSQVGNRILIYEQY
>TRBJ1-3|TRBV9|-
ASSPRDTSSGNTIY
>TRBJ2-3|TRBV30|-
AWSPFGGPSTDTQY
>TRBJ2-7|TRBV6-4|TRBD1
ASSDRDREAYEQY
>TRBJ2-3|TRBV6-1|TRBD2
ASSEGLAGANTDTQY
>TRBJ2-7|TRBV11-1|TRBD1
ASGRGQAYEQY